This T cell receptor beta chain was profiled in a study of T cell repertoires in cytomegalovirus infection. Overall study context: As its CMV epitopes, the study selected recently identified HLA-C-restricted and well-studied HLA-B-restricted targets. Regarding the study as a whole: CMV-specific TCR beta clonotypes restricted by HLA-C were the ones dominating the ex vivo response.

This clonotype was recorded at least ten times. Its specificity is unknown. Looked up from germline, CDR1 is SGHVS and CDR2 is FNYEAQ. This CDR3 spans 16 amino acids. The trim removed 1 base at V and 6 bases at J, leaving 2 bases unmatched. MiXCR, run by TCRdb on the reads, gives a single entry per CDR3 protein. The sample consists of hundreds of thousands of distinct CDR3 sequences, roughly 30% of them appearing once. The source was cultured CD8+ T cells from PBMCs, collected from culture after CMV antigen stimulation. The chain carries TRBV7-6 and TRBJ2-1; 14 bases line up with TRBD2. The TCR comes from a human donor in good health (CMV status not recorded). Some clones in this sample may be carry-over from other donors' samples. The CDR3 sequence: CASSLGGTSGSNEQFF. The CDR3 nucleotides are TGTGCCAGCAGCTTAGGCGGGACTAGCGGGAGCAATGAGCAGTTCTTC.